The entry below describes one T cell receptor (beta chain). These data come from a study of tumor-infiltrating lymphocytes in primary liver carcinoma. Study background: Primary liver carcinoma, confirmed by histopathology, was surgically resected. Samples returned roughly 3.5 to 7.5 million productive TCRbeta reads, a yield that was similar across tissue types.

This CDR3 comprises 13 residues. V was cut by 6 bases and J by 0 bases, with 11 bases left in between. CDR1 and CDR2 (germline): SQVTM, ANQGSEA. Unsorted whole blood yielded the blood RNA, and germline DNA was also extracted. Patients showed chronic HBV infection and an absence of prior treatment. Constant-region priming of 500 ng total RNA yielded TCR beta cDNA. Three nested multiplex PCR rounds, a slightly modified ARM-PCR, produced the libraries for TCR beta. Forward primers for TRBV1-TRBV30 and a C-beta reverse primer served the first two PCR rounds, at about 9 cycles each. TCRdb used MiXCR to reprocess the multiplex PCR reads, holding one entry per CDR3 protein. The sample consists of about 180,000 distinct CDR3 sequences, 50% to 75% of them appearing once.

This TCR derives from a man between 35 and 55 years old with primary liver carcinoma and hepatitis B virus infection. The chain joins TRBV29-1 to TRBJ1-1; D remains ambiguous. Sequencing was carried out using peripheral blood. The CDR3 coding sequence is TGCAGCGTCGGACTCGAAATGAACACTGAAGCTTTCTTT. Amino acids: CSVGLEMNTEAFF.